This TCR beta chain was recovered during a study of cytomegalovirus exposure and HLA in healthy donors. Study results and caveats: TCR beta chains numbering some 150 were designated cytomegalovirus-associated. Productive status was seen about 90% or about 30% of the time for most TCR beta V segments in an earlier analysis. TCR beta V- and J-gene trimming, according to a later analysis, was linked to a missense DCLRE1C variant. Accounts indicate the classifier identified cytomegalovirus status with strong specificity and sensitivity.

Primers included in the PCR were 60 Vbeta and 13 Jbeta primers. Produced via immunoSEQ multiplex PCR; TCRdb's table is partial and in-frame only. Seen here are 150,000 or so clones, 65% to 75% observed once, and the top ten hold 2.8%. Germline CDR1 is MDHEN and CDR2 is SYDVKM. Trimming left V 10 bases short and J 3 bases short, with 18 bases between. This CDR3 comprises 14 residues. A word on this clone: Antigen unknown.

Source material: PBMCs. The chain combines TRBV28 with TRBJ1-1; TRBD1 is a possible D gene (6 bases). This TCR came from a man younger than 35 in good health and CMV-seronegative. DNA of the CDR3: TGTGCCACACGGGGGGGCAGGGCTGACACTGAAGCTTTCTTT. Translating gives CATRGGRADTEAFF.